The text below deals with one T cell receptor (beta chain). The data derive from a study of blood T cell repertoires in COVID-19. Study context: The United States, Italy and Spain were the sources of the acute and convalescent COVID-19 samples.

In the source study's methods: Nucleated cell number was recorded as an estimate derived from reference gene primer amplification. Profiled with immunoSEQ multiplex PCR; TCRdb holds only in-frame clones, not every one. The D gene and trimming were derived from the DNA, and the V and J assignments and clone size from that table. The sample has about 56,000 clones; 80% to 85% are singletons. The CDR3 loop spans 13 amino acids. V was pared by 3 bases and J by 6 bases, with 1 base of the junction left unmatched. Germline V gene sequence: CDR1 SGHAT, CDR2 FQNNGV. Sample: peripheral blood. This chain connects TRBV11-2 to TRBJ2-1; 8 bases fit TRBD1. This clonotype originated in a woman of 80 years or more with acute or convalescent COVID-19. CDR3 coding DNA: TGTGCCAGCAGCTTCGGACAGGGCAATGAGCAGTTCTTC. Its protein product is CASSFGQGNEQFF.